This T cell receptor beta chain was sequenced for a study of blood T cell repertoires in COVID-19. Study at large: Sites across the United States, Italy and Spain contributed samples from acute and convalescent COVID-19. T cells, B-cell-depleted T cells, or PBMCs supplied cDNA or gDNA.

Original processing methods: Estimation of nucleated cell counts was performed using reference gene primer amplification. Data came from immunoSEQ multiplex PCR; TCRdb stores just in-frame clones and leaves some out. V and J calls and clone size are those listed in that table; D and trimming were worked out from the DNA. Of around 100,000 clones in the sample, 86% were seen once. Germline V gene lookup returns CDR1 LGHDT and CDR2 YNNKEL (reference sequence). The CDR3 runs to 18 residues. Trimming at V came to 3 bases and at J to 0 bases, leaving 8 bases not matched to a gene. This clonotype was sampled from a man aged 40-49 years with acute or convalescent COVID-19. V is TRBV3-1 (or the pseudogene TRBV3-2) and J is TRBJ2-6; 7 positions agree with TRBD1. The specimen was peripheral blood. The CDR3 DNA reads as TGTGCCAGCAGCCACAGGGGGACACGGATCTCTGGGGCCAACGTCCTGACTTTC. Its translation: CASSHRGTRISGANVLTF.